Listed below are T cell receptor beta chains from one sample, sequenced in a study of early T cells in non-severe SARS-CoV-2 infection. TCRdb fed the 5' RACE reads into MiXCR, producing one record per CDR3 protein. The sample has around 55,000 distinct CDR3 sequences; 5.5% to 8.5% are singletons. The sample in question was whole blood, obtained at baseline. The receptors come from an adult who was a healthcare worker with PCR-confirmed SARS-CoV-2 infection or an uninfected control (not recorded which). Both conserved end residues are part of each CDR3. Each record gives: D gene, CDR3 length, clone size, J gene, V gene, CDR3 protein, CDR3 DNA. A D gene is named only where the DNA matches it firmly. Size is stated for part of the rows, as once, few or many counts, or as a class when the clone is expanded.

TRBD1 | 15 | many | TRBJ2-3 | TRBV7-2 | CASSPGTVFSDTQYF | TGTGCCAGCAGCCCAGGGACAGTATTCTCAGATACGCAGTATTTT
NA | 12 | NA | TRBJ2-5 | TRBV29-1 | CSLQGVGETQYF | TGCAGCTTACAGGGAGTTGGGGAGACCCAGTACTTC
NA | 16 | few | TRBJ1-5 | TRBV4-3 | CASSQELGGLNQPQHF | TGCGCCAGCAGCCAAGAGTTAGGAGGGCTCAATCAGCCCCAGCATTTT
NA | 10 | many | TRBJ1-1 | TRBV6-6 | CASTGSQAFF | TGTGCCAGCACCGGTTCCCAAGCTTTCTTT
NA | 11 | many | TRBJ2-7 | TRBV4-2 | CASSQPGEQYF | TGTGCCAGCAGCCAACCCGGCGAGCAGTACTTC
TRBD1 | 13 | few | TRBJ1-4 | TRBV20-1 | CSAGQGGNEKLFF | TGCAGTGCTGGACAGGGTGGTAATGAAAAACTGTTTTTT
NA | 16 | many | TRBJ2-3 | TRBV6-2/TRBV6-3 | CASSYDPRGRTDTQYF | TGTGCCAGCAGTTACGATCCGCGGGGGCGGACAGATACGCAGTATTTT
NA | 13 | few | TRBJ2-5 | TRBV28 | CASIPDSQETQYF | TGTGCCAGCATCCCGGACAGCCAAGAGACCCAGTACTTC
NA | 17 | few | TRBJ1-6 | TRBV5-6 | CASSLEGGEVLYSPLHF | TGTGCCAGCAGCTTGGAGGGAGGGGAGGTCTTGTATTCACCCCTCCACTTT
NA | 14 | many | TRBJ1-1 | TRBV28 | CASSATAMNTEAFF | TGTGCCAGCAGTGCGACAGCCATGAACACTGAAGCTTTCTTT
NA | 13 | many | TRBJ2-3 | TRBV7-6 | CASSSLHWDTQYF | TGTGCCAGCAGCTCCCTACATTGGGATACGCAGTATTTT